These 22 T cell receptor beta chains share one sample of origin, sequenced in a study of Graves' ophthalmopathy and Graves' hyperthyroidism. Amplification of TCR beta CDR3 regions used RNA transcripts. Investigators did first-round RT-PCR with HTBI primers, then second-round multiplex PCR. Each CDR3 protein is one row after TCRdb ran MiXCR on the multiplex PCR reads. The data contain hundreds of thousands of distinct CDR3 sequences, 20% to 25% of them singletons. The sample comprised peripheral blood. Source of these receptors: a woman between 45 and 65 years old with Graves' ophthalmopathy.

In its sample, this clonotype was seen a few times. The chain recombines TRBV4-1 with TRBJ2-7; D is uncertain. V dropped 0 bases and J dropped 3 bases, with 6 bases sitting between them. In germline, CDR1 is MGHRA, CDR2 YSYEKL. CDR3 size: 13 residues. CDR3 coding DNA: TGCGCCAGCAGCCAAGACCCAGACTACGAGCAGTACTTC. Encoded protein: CASSQDPDYEQYF.

This clonotype occurred many times. The chain is built from TRBV12-3 or TRBV12-4 and TRBJ1-1; TRBD1 might be the D (5 bases). V was trimmed by 4 bases and J by 0 bases, leaving 12 bases between them. The CDR3 runs 15 residues. The CDR3 sequence is CASSSAVGVNTEAFF. The CDR3 DNA sequence: TGTGCCAGCAGTTCAGCAGTGGGGGTGAACACTGAAGCTTTCTTT.

For this clonotype: A much larger clone lies one base from this, so it may be a read error. The chain combines TRBV6-5 with TRBJ2-5; D call uncertain. This CDR3 is built from 14 residues. Germline V gives CDR1 MNHEY, CDR2 SVGAGI. Trimming left V 6 bases short and J 1 base short, with 12 bases between. The CDR3 sequence is CASRLGRPQETQYF. As DNA, the CDR3 is TGTGCCAGCAGACTCGGGCGGCCCCAAGAGACCCAGTACTTC.

This clonotype has a count of ten or more. The chain uses TRBV6-1 and TRBJ2-7; the D gene is possibly TRBD2 (6 bases). Per germline, CDR1 MNHNS and CDR2 SASEGT. The CDR3 length is 13 residues. Trimming removed 5 bases at V and 9 bases at J, with 17 bases between. The CDR3 loop reads CASSTSGTHLQYF. The CDR3 DNA follows: TGTGCCAGCAGTACATCCGGGACTCACCTGCAGTACTTC.

J is TRBJ1-5 and V is TRBV7-9; D is ambiguous. The V end was cut by 1 base, the J end by 6 bases, with 10 bases between. Germline-derived CDR1 and CDR2 are SEHNR and FQNEAQ (reference sequence). There are 14 residues in the CDR3. This CDR3 is CASSLGRSVQPQHF. CDR3 DNA sequence: TGTGCCAGCAGCTTAGGCAGGTCAGTTCAGCCCCAGCATTTT.

This clonotype came up many times. The V call is TRBV20-1, the J call TRBJ2-7; a weak D match, TRBD2 (6 bases). Germline V lookup: CDR1 DFQATT, CDR2 SNEGSKA (reference sequence). The CDR3 is 15 residues long. The V end lost 3 bases, the J end lost 5 bases, and 20 bases lay between the germline ends. CDR3 protein: CSARTPRGGWDEQYF. Here the CDR3 DNA reads TGCAGTGCTAGGACCCCGCGGGGAGGATGGGACGAGCAGTACTTC.

At least ten counts were recorded for this clonotype. The V gene is TRBV12-3 or TRBV12-4, the J gene TRBJ1-3; D possibly corresponds to TRBD1 (5 bases). This CDR3 is built from 14 residues. Trimming stripped 6 bases from V and 2 bases from J, with 11 bases between. Here the CDR3 reads CASRLTEAGNTIYF. In DNA form, the CDR3 reads TGTGCCAGCAGGTTGACAGAAGCTGGAAACACCATATATTTT.

With regard to this clonotype: With a much larger clone just one base away, this may be a read error. The chain couples TRBV28 to TRBJ2-7; maybe TRBD1 (5 bases). This CDR3 contains 16 residues. Germline V gene data show CDR1 as MDHEN and CDR2 as SYDVKM. In DNA form, the CDR3 reads TGTGCCATCAGTTTATCCCTTGACAGTGGTCTCTACGAGCAGTACTTC. It is translated as CAISLSLDSGLYEQYF.

The chain is built from TRBV28 and TRBJ2-4, with no clear D. Germline assignment: CDR1 MDHEN and CDR2 SYDVKM. V gave up 4 bases and J gave up 0 bases, with 13 bases separating them. This CDR3 is built from 16 residues. In DNA, the CDR3 is TGTGCCAGCAGTTCTCGGACCTCTCTAGCCAAAAACATTCAGTACTTC. Translation gives CASSSRTSLAKNIQYF.

The chain employs TRBV6-2 or TRBV6-3 and TRBJ1-1; D is undetermined. Trimming cost V 6 bases and J 4 bases, with 12 bases left between them. CDR3 length: 13 residues. Germline CDR1 reads MNHEY; CDR2 reads SVGEGT. The DNA of the CDR3 is TGTGCCAGCAGCGCGGCGCGACGCACTGAAGCTTTCTTT. Its protein is CASSAARRTEAFF.

In its sample, this clonotype was seen many times. This chain links TRBV5-6 with TRBJ2-5, with D unclear. Germline V gene sequence: CDR1 SGHDT, CDR2 YYEEEE. The CDR3 extends over 14 amino acids. The V gene lost 5 bases and the J gene lost 4 bases, with 15 bases spanning the gap. The CDR3 bases are TGTGCCAGCAGTCCCAGGAGAGGTTCAGAGACCCAGTACTTC. This gives the protein CASSPRRGSETQYF.

In its sample, this clonotype was seen many times. The genes are TRBV28 and TRBJ2-2; D unresolved. The CDR3 loop spans 14 amino acids. The germline V gene has CDR1 MDHEN and CDR2 SYDVKM. Deletions cut 6 bases from V and 7 bases from J, with 15 bases between. This chain's CDR3 is CASSPQGQSGELFF. The CDR3 nucleotides read TGTGCCAGCAGCCCACAAGGGCAGAGCGGGGAGCTGTTTTTT.

J is TRBJ2-7 and V is TRBV20-1, with D possibly matching TRBD2 (6 bases). CDR3 length: 15 residues. V dropped 4 bases and J dropped 0 bases, with 16 bases sitting between them. CDR1 and CDR2 from the germline V gene are DFQATT and SNEGSKA (reference sequence). The CDR3 loop is CSATVVAVSSYEQYF. CDR3 DNA: TGCAGTGCTACAGTGGTAGCGGTCAGCTCCTACGAGCAGTACTTC.

This clonotype was seen repeatedly, ten times or more. This rearrangement joins TRBV11-2 to TRBJ2-3; no reliable D call. Germline V CDR1 and CDR2: SGHAT, FQNNGV. This CDR3 contains 12 residues. V lost 5 bases and J lost 0, with 3 bases in between. The CDR3 coding sequence is TGTGCCAGCAGCCGGAGCACAGATACGCAGTATTTT. As protein: CASSRSTDTQYF.

The table lists this clonotype with a few counts. The chain employs TRBV7-3 and TRBJ1-1, with TRBD1 matching 9 bases. This CDR3 is built from 15 residues. V was clipped by 3 bases and J by 4 bases; unmatched bases: 6. The germline V gene has CDR1 SGHTA and CDR2 FQGTGA. The CDR3 DNA follows: TGTGCCAGCAGCTTGATGGGACAGGGAGTCACTGAAGCTTTCTTT. This gives the protein CASSLMGQGVTEAFF.

This clonotype has a count of ten or more. The chain combines TRBV5-1 with TRBJ1-1, with TRBD1 matching over 9 bases. The CDR3 is 15 amino acids. Germline CDR1 SGHRS, CDR2 YFSETQ. With 4 bases clipped from V and 3 bases from J, the junction kept 7 bases outside the gene matches. The CDR3 reads CASSGQQGAHTEAFF. CDR3 sequence (DNA): TGCGCCAGCAGCGGACAACAGGGGGCCCACACTGAAGCTTTCTTT.

In this sample, this clonotype turned up a few times. The gene calls are TRBV6-5 and TRBJ1-1; a possible D gene is TRBD1 (6 bases). CDR1 MNHEY and CDR2 SVGAGI come from the germline V gene. This CDR3 contains 14 residues. V was shortened by 2 bases and J by 7 bases, with 14 bases between the two germline ends. The CDR3, as DNA: TGTGCCAGCAGTTACGGACGGGGGCGTATTGAAGCTTTCTTT. This encodes CASSYGRGRIEAFF.

This clonotype showed up many times. The rearrangement joins TRBV20-1 to TRBJ2-3; no firm D call. V was clipped by 3 bases and J by 2 bases, with 12 bases between them. The CDR3 covers 14 residues. CDR1 and CDR2 from the germline V gene are DFQATT and SNEGSKA (reference sequence). In DNA, the CDR3 is TGCAGTGCTAGCGGGCGTGGGATCACAGATACGCAGTATTTT. Translated: CSASGRGITDTQYF.

V is TRBV15 and J is TRBJ1-1; TRBD1 matches at 7 bases. Trimming at V came to 0 bases and at J to 1 base, leaving 14 bases not matched to a gene. This CDR3 comprises 19 residues. In germline, CDR1 is LNHNV, CDR2 YYDKDF (reference sequence). Written as DNA, the CDR3 is TGTGCCACCAGCAGAGATCCCCTTCCGACAGGGTTCGGGAACACTGAAGCTTTCTTT. Amino acids: CATSRDPLPTGFGNTEAFF.

V gene TRBV6-5 combines with J gene TRBJ2-5; D not certain. The CDR3 runs 12 residues. Trimming cost V 4 bases and J 5 bases, with 8 bases left between them. Germline-derived CDR1 and CDR2 are MNHEY and SVGAGI. This chain's CDR3 is CASSWTGETQYF. The CDR3, as DNA: TGTGCCAGCAGTTGGACCGGGGAGACCCAGTACTTC.

Many counts were recorded for this clonotype. V and J are TRBV15 and TRBJ1-5; perhaps TRBD1 as D (6 bases). Trimming took off 2 bases at V and 3 bases at J, with 11 bases between the two ends. The CDR3 is 15 amino acids. In germline, CDR1 is LNHNV, CDR2 YYDKDF (reference sequence). The chain's CDR3 is CATSRTGAVNQPQHF. The CDR3 nucleotides read TGTGCCACCAGCAGAACGGGGGCAGTCAATCAGCCCCAGCATTTT. Combining the CDR3 with reference TRBV15 and TRBJ1-5 gives the whole variable domain DAMVIQNPRYQVTQFGKPVTLSCSQTLNHNVMYWYQQKSSQAPKLLFHYYDKDFNNEADTPDNFQSRRPNTSFCFLDIRSPGLGDTAMYLCATSRTGAVNQPQHFGDGTRLSIL.

There are many counts of this clonotype. The V gene is TRBV7-3, the J gene TRBJ2-7; tentative D call: TRBD2 (6 bases). Trimming removed 0 bases from V and 2 bases from J, with 11 bases in between. Germline CDR1 SGHTA, CDR2 FQGTGA. The CDR3 length is 15 residues. CDR3 bases: TGTGCCAGCAGCTTAACAGGCGGGGAAGCCTACGAGCAGTACTTC. Translation gives CASSLTGGEAYEQYF.